This T cell receptor (beta chain) was captured by sequencing in a study of T cells after yellow fever vaccination. Study details: With SMART-Seq v4 Ultra Low Input, the fractions containing low cell numbers were prepared.

This clonotype was found many times. What it binds is unknown. The authors made TCR cDNA by 5'RACE template switching, adding a universal primer site and UMIs. TCRdb re-analysed the 5' RACE reads in MiXCR, keeping a single row per CDR3 protein. The repertoire holds about 210,000 distinct CDR3 sequences, with approximately 3% as singletons. General study points: From the bulk population, abundant clonotypes could contaminate and appear within FACS-sorted repertoires. Subsequent to the booster, the majority of primary-vaccination clones reappeared (96% CD4, approximately 85% CD8).

The CDR3 loop spans 14 amino acids. Germline V lookup: CDR1 LGHDT, CDR2 YNNKEL (reference sequence). V shed 1 base, J shed 4 bases, and the junction held 2 bases outside the gene matches. The origin of this receptor is a man younger than 35 who received the YFV17D yellow fever vaccine. Sequenced material: CD4+ T cells sorted from PBMCs, taken 10 days after the yellow fever booster vaccination. This sequence joins TRBV3-1 and TRBJ1-2, with TRBD1 matching 8 bases. The CDR3 loop reads CASSQATGGYGYTF. DNA of the CDR3: TGTGCCAGCAGCCAAGCTACAGGGGGCTATGGCTACACCTTC. Based on the CDR3 plus reference TRBV3-1 and TRBJ1-2, the full variable domain is DTAVSQTPKYLVTQMGNDKSIKCEQNLGHDTMYWYKQDSKKFLKIMFSYNNKELIINETVPNRFSPKSPDKAHLNLHINSLELGDSAVYFCASSQATGGYGYTFGSGTRLTVV.